What follows are 30 T cell receptor beta chains derived from one specimen sequenced in a study of beta chain features in type 1 diabetes. As every portion of the isolated RNA was reverse transcribed, the sequencing read expressed TCRB transcripts. TCRdb keeps only in-frame clones here, not all; method: immunoSEQ multiplex PCR. The sample includes hundreds of thousands of clones, roughly an eighth of them seen just once. For these receptors, no antigen is known. Study-level findings and limits: Patients with Type 1 diabetes showed moderately but significantly shorter TCRB CDR3s in all four CD4+ subsets.

Sequencing was done on a sample of naive CD4+ T cells from blood. Every receptor here comes from a man between 18 and 35 years old with type 1 diabetes.

The J gene is TRBJ2-7, the V gene TRBV7-2; the D is unclear. The V and J ends lost 5 bases and 4 bases respectively, with 24 bases between them. CDR1 SGHTA and CDR2 FQGNSA come from the germline V gene. The CDR3 is 17 residues long. The DNA of the CDR3 is TGTGCCAGCAGCCACGACGAATACATTACCACAACTTACGAGCAGTACTTC. It specifies CASSHDEYITTTYEQYF. Full variable domain (outside the CDR3, taken from reference TRBV7-2 and TRBJ2-7): GAGVSQSPSNKVTEKGKDVELRCDPISGHTALYWYRQSLGQGLEFLIYFQGNSAPDKSGLPSDRFSAERTGGSVSTLTIQRTQQEDSAVYLCASSHDEYITTTYEQYFGPGTRLTVT.

The chain recombines TRBV4-3 with TRBJ2-3; possible D gene TRBD1, 6 bases. This CDR3 comprises 15 residues. V gave up 1 base and J gave up 6 bases, with 14 bases separating them. Germline V lookup: CDR1 LGHNA, CDR2 YSLEER. This CDR3 is CASSQAQGVKDTQYF. CDR3 in DNA: TGCGCCAGCAGCCAAGCACAGGGCGTTAAGGATACGCAGTATTTT.

This clone appeared a few times. This rearrangement joins TRBV30 to TRBJ1-6, with a weak D call TRBD1 (6 bases). The length of the CDR3 is 15 residues. Germline CDR1 reads GTSNPN; CDR2 reads SVGIG (reference sequence). V lost 0 bases and J 11 bases, leaving 17 bases between the germline ends. CDR3: CAWSVLSTRGAPLHF. The CDR3 DNA reads as TGTGCCTGGAGTGTCCTCTCTACAAGGGGGGCACCCCTCCACTTT.

The chain has TRBV29-1 and TRBJ2-1, with D possibly matching TRBD2 (5 bases). Per germline, CDR1 SQVTM and CDR2 ANQGSEA. The V end was cut by 3 bases, the J end by 3 bases, with 6 bases between. CDR3 length: 12 amino acids. CDR3 protein: CSVEEVYNEQFF. The CDR3 coding sequence is TGCAGCGTTGAGGAGGTCTACAATGAGCAGTTCTTC.

This clone appeared a few times. V and J are TRBV7-2 and TRBJ1-1; D remains ambiguous. V was clipped by 5 bases and J by 3 bases, with 7 bases between them. This CDR3 comprises 12 residues. Germline assignment: CDR1 SGHTA and CDR2 FQGNSA. The CDR3 here is CASSLDYTEAFF. Written as DNA, the CDR3 is TGTGCCAGCAGCCTAGATTACACTGAAGCTTTCTTT.

This clone came up a few times. The chain is built from TRBV9 and TRBJ2-3, with TRBD2 matching over 7 bases. Germline V gives CDR1 SGDLS, CDR2 YYNGEE. CDR3 size: 15 residues. After removal of 4 bases from V and 0 bases from J, the junction contained 5 bases not matched to a gene. The CDR3 nucleotides are TGTGCCAGCAGCCTCCAAGCGGGAAGCACAGATACGCAGTATTTT. Translated, it gives CASSLQAGSTDTQYF.

The V call is TRBV14, the J call TRBJ2-7; a weak D match, TRBD2 (5 bases). Germline V gene sequence: CDR1 SGHDN, CDR2 FVKESK. V lost 4 bases, J lost 2 bases, and 9 bases lay in between. This CDR3 contains 13 residues. CDR3 sequence: CASSLVGAYEQYF. The CDR3 DNA sequence: TGTGCCAGCAGCCTAGTGGGAGCCTACGAGCAGTACTTC.

This clone has only a few counts. The J gene is TRBJ1-1, the V gene TRBV5-1; a possible D gene is TRBD1 (6 bases). The CDR3 spans 13 residues. CDR1 and CDR2 (germline): SGHRS, YFSETQ. Trimming took 2 bases from V and 5 from J, leaving 10 bases between them. For the CDR3, the DNA is TGCGCCAGCAGCTTACAGGGAGGGACTGAAGCTTTCTTT. This translates into CASSLQGGTEAFF.

The genes are TRBV6-5 and TRBJ2-3, with D unresolved. The germline V gene encodes CDR1 MNHEY and CDR2 SVGAGI. The CDR3 is 16 amino acids. V was pared by 3 bases and J by 0 bases, with 13 bases between. CDR3 loop: CASSYNVEPSTDTQYF. The DNA of the CDR3 is TGTGCCAGCAGTTATAATGTGGAGCCTAGCACAGATACGCAGTATTTT.

There are a few counts of this clone. The chain has TRBV11-2 and TRBJ2-7, with TRBD2 identical over 8 bases. V shed 1 base and J 2 bases; nucleotides not matched to a gene: 4. Germline V gene lookup returns CDR1 SGHAT and CDR2 FQNNGV. The CDR3 sequence is 15 residues long. CDR3 nucleotide sequence: TGTGCCAGCAGCTTAGGTGCGGGAGGTGCCTACGAGCAGTACTTC. It is translated as CASSLGAGGAYEQYF.

There are a few counts of this clone. The chain joins TRBV7-9 to TRBJ1-6, with TRBD1 matching over 7 bases. The CDR3 runs 15 residues. Germline values: CDR1 SEHNR, CDR2 FQNEAQ (reference sequence). The ends lost 5 bases at V and 11 bases at J; junction bases unmatched: 12. The CDR3 spells CASSPTGQDQPPLHF. The CDR3 DNA sequence: TGTGCCAGCAGCCCAACCGGACAGGACCAACCACCCCTCCACTTT.

This clone has just a few counts. V and J are TRBV27 and TRBJ1-1; D is possibly TRBD1 (6 bases). The V end was cut by 6 bases, the J end by 0 bases, with 14 bases between. The CDR3 length is 15 residues. CDR1 MNHEY and CDR2 SMNVEV come from the germline V gene (reference sequence). This CDR3 reads CASSGGHGMNTEAFF. For the CDR3, the DNA is TGTGCCAGCAGCGGGGGCCATGGGATGAACACTGAAGCTTTCTTT.

The chain couples TRBV4-2 to TRBJ2-7; D is unresolved. This CDR3 is built from 12 residues. The V gene lost 3 bases and the J gene lost 1 base, with 4 bases spanning the gap. Germline V gives CDR1 LGHNA, CDR2 YNFKEQ. The CDR3 spells CASSQPSYEQYF. CDR3 in DNA: TGTGCCAGCAGCCAGCCTTCCTACGAGCAGTACTTC.

The chain combines TRBV27 with TRBJ1-5; D uncertain. In germline, CDR1 is MNHEY, CDR2 SMNVEV (reference sequence). The CDR3 is made up of 14 amino acids. Deletions cut 5 bases from V and 4 bases from J, with 12 bases between. CDR3 region: CASSPHRENQPQHF. The CDR3 DNA is TGTGCCAGCAGTCCTCATAGAGAAAATCAGCCCCAGCATTTT.

The chain uses TRBV30 and TRBJ2-7, with D unresolved. The germline V gene encodes CDR1 GTSNPN and CDR2 SVGIG (reference sequence). The CDR3 is 14 amino acids. V was cut by 0 bases and J by 0 bases, with 9 bases left in between. The CDR3 DNA reads TGTGCCTGGAGTGTAGGACCAAGCTCCTACGAGCAGTACTTC. Amino acid sequence: CAWSVGPSSYEQYF.

The gene calls are TRBV27 and TRBJ1-6; a weak D match, TRBD1 (5 bases). This CDR3 is 13 amino acids long. V lost 5 bases to trimming and J lost 9 bases, with 11 bases between them. The germline V gene has CDR1 MNHEY and CDR2 SMNVEV (reference sequence). CDR3 in DNA: TGTGCCAGCAGTCCCGGGGGTGGTTCACCCCTCCACTTT. Amino acids: CASSPGGGSPLHF.

This clone was seen more than once but under ten times. The rearrangement links TRBV2 to TRBJ2-3; 13 bases line up with TRBD2. With V trimmed by 6 bases and J by 2 bases, 2 bases remained unmatched. This CDR3 region has 15 residues. CDR1 and CDR2 (germline): SNHLY, FYNNEI. Here the CDR3 DNA reads TGTGCCAGCAGGGGACTAGCGGGATTCACAGATACGCAGTATTTT. This encodes CASRGLAGFTDTQYF.

This clone was seen more than once but under ten times. The V call is TRBV5-4, the J call TRBJ2-5, with D possibly being TRBD1 or TRBD2 (5 bases each). Germline loops: CDR1 SGHNT, CDR2 YYREEE (reference sequence). The V end was cut by 10 bases, the J end by 4 bases, with 14 bases between. This CDR3 is 12 amino acids long. Written as DNA, the CDR3 is TGTGCCCCTGGGGGTCAGGGAGAGACCCAGTACTTC. Protein sequence: CAPGGQGETQYF.

There are a few counts of this clone. One end of the junction is discordant with germline, which a read error may explain. Written as DNA, the CDR3 is TGTGCCAGCAGAGAAGGGGCCTTCTCCTACGAGCAGTACTTC. This codes for CASREGAFSYEQYF. The rearrangement links TRBV2 to TRBJ2-7; D might be TRBD1 (5 bases). Germline CDR1 and CDR2: SNHLY and FYNNEI. The CDR3 sequence is 14 residues long.

This rearrangement joins TRBV6-1 to TRBJ2-3; 11 bases are shared with TRBD1. V lost 6 bases to trimming and J lost 4 bases; unmatched junction nucleotides: 6. This CDR3 has 15 amino acids. Germline CDR1 reads MNHNS; CDR2 reads SASEGT. The CDR3 sequence is CASRAGQGVSDTQYF. The CDR3 nucleotides read TGTGCCAGCAGGGCGGGACAGGGGGTCTCAGATACGCAGTATTTT.

This clone was seen a few times. The chain uses TRBV10-3 and TRBJ2-3, with 12 bases identical to TRBD2. This CDR3 contains 18 residues. V dropped 7 bases and J dropped 2; count of bases not matched to a gene: 13. Germline CDR1 is ENHRY and CDR2 is SYGVKD. CDR3 coding DNA: TGTGCCATCACCACCACCCCACTAGCGGGGGGCCACACAGATACGCAGTATTTT. This translates into CAITTTPLAGGHTDTQYF.

The chain couples TRBV30 to TRBJ2-7; D tentatively reads TRBD1 or TRBD2 (6 bases each). The CDR3 extends over 14 amino acids. Looked up from germline, CDR1 is GTSNPN and CDR2 is SVGIG (reference sequence). The V and J ends lost 5 bases and 2 bases respectively, with 16 bases between them. Here the CDR3 reads CAWVMEGVAYEQYF. Here the CDR3 DNA reads TGTGCCTGGGTCATGGAGGGGGTGGCCTACGAGCAGTACTTC.

This clone was detected only a few times. The V gene is TRBV10-3, the J gene TRBJ2-3; TRBD1 matches 9 bases. This CDR3 comprises 18 residues. Losses at the gene ends were 6 bases for V and 4 bases for J; bases not matched to a gene: 17. Germline values: CDR1 ENHRY, CDR2 SYGVKD. Here the CDR3 DNA reads TGTGCCATCAGGGTGTCAGGATTCGTGGGACAGGGTCCAGATACGCAGTATTTT. Its protein is CAIRVSGFVGQGPDTQYF.

This clone turned up a few times. The chain joins TRBV4-1 to TRBJ2-4; 8 bases match TRBD1. The CDR3 loop spans 16 amino acids. Germline V gene sequence: CDR1 MGHRA, CDR2 YSYEKL. V shed 6 bases, J shed 0 bases, and the junction held 7 bases outside the gene matches. The CDR3 here is CASSPTGALAKNIQYF. The DNA of the CDR3 is TGCGCCAGCAGTCCGACAGGGGCCCTAGCCAAAAACATTCAGTACTTC.

The chain uses TRBV19 and TRBJ1-2; D is uncertain. Trimming removed 9 bases at V and 13 bases at J, with 9 bases between. This CDR3 is 8 amino acids long. Per the germline V gene, CDR1 is LNHDA and CDR2 is SQIVND (reference sequence). CDR3 in amino acids: CASHPPTF. CDR3 bases: TGTGCCAGCCATCCTCCCACCTTC. The complete variable domain, with remaining parts taken from reference TRBV19 and TRBJ1-2, reads DGGITQSPKYLFRKEGQNVTLSCEQNLNHDAMYWYRQDPGQGLRLIYYSQIVNDFQKGDIAEGYSVSREKKESFPLTVTSAQKNPTAFYLCASHPPTFGSGTRLTVV.

The V gene is TRBV27, the J gene TRBJ1-5; D ambiguous. V lost 6 bases to trimming and J lost 7 bases, with 10 bases between them. The length of the CDR3 is 12 residues. Germline V CDR1 and CDR2: MNHEY, SMNVEV (reference sequence). The chain's CDR3 is CASRNLGQPQHF. The CDR3 DNA follows: TGTGCCAGCAGAAACCTGGGCCAGCCCCAGCATTTT.

A remark on this clone: This sample also contains other DNA sequences that code for the same CDR3. The CDR3 sequence is CASSEPGSSYEQYF. CDR3 coding DNA: TGTGCCAGCAGTGAACCGGGAAGCTCCTACGAGCAGTACTTC. This chain connects TRBV25-1 to TRBJ2-7; tentatively, D is TRBD2 (5 bases). Between the trimmed V and J ends, which lost 2 bases and 0 bases, there was a span of 8 bases. The CDR3 spans 14 residues. Germline-derived CDR1 and CDR2 are MGHDK and SYGVNS.

This clone was picked up a small number of times. This chain connects TRBV7-9 to TRBJ1-4; 7 bases match TRBD1. This CDR3 contains 16 residues. Looked up from germline, CDR1 is SEHNR and CDR2 is FQNEAQ (reference sequence). The junction had 14 bases not matched to a gene; V was cut back by 4 bases and J by 9 bases. Here the CDR3 reads CASSSPKGALVKKLFF. The CDR3 bases are TGTGCCAGCAGCTCCCCGAAGGGGGCCTTGGTCAAAAAACTGTTTTTT.

The chain has TRBV28 and TRBJ2-7; 7 nucleotides align to TRBD1. After removal of 5 bases from V and 2 bases from J, the junction contained 6 bases not matched to a gene. Germline-derived CDR1 and CDR2 are MDHEN and SYDVKM. The CDR3 is 14 residues long. The CDR3 here is CASSPPGQTYEQYF. The DNA for the CDR3 is TGTGCCAGCAGTCCCCCGGGACAGACCTACGAGCAGTACTTC.

This clone was counted a few times. The chain couples TRBV6-6 to TRBJ1-1; D is unresolved. Per the germline V gene, CDR1 is MNHNY and CDR2 is SVGAGI (reference sequence). The CDR3 is 15 residues long. Deletions cut 5 bases from V and 6 bases from J, with 19 bases between. The CDR3 DNA follows: TGTGCCAGCAGTCCCCCCGCGGGCTCTCAAGCTGAAGCTTTCTTT. This translates into CASSPPAGSQAEAFF.